Detailed here is one T cell receptor beta chain. The sample is drawn from a study of T cell clones after liver transplantation. This CDR3 has 13 amino acids. The V end was cut by 5 bases, the J end by 5 bases, with 10 bases between. Germline loops: CDR1 MNHNS, CDR2 SASEGT. Some clones are missing from TCRdb's copy, which holds only in-frame ones; the method was immunoSEQ multiplex PCR. This table has 55,000 to 75,000 clones, around three quarters appearing once. V is TRBV6-1 and J is TRBJ1-5; the D is unclear. This receptor was identified in a human patient who received a liver transplant. Among the T cells, some may be from the graft donor. The source was CD4+ T cells from blood, collected at the approximately 16-month timepoint. DNA for the CDR3: TGTGCCAGCAGTACGAGGACCCATCAGCCCCAGCATTTT. Translating it yields CASSTRTHQPQHF.